These 9 T cell receptor beta chains were sequenced from one sample in a study of OX40 agonist ivuxolimab in advanced cancers. Assay used: immunoSEQ multiplex PCR; TCRdb lists only in-frame clones, some missing. The data hold 55,000 to 70,000 clones, with roughly 85% observed a single time. The sample was CD4+ or CD8+ T cells sorted from blood, taken in a trial of the OX40 agonist ivuxolimab. The receptors come from an adult with an advanced solid tumor such as melanoma, head and neck, liver or kidney cancer.

V and J are TRBV6-1 and TRBJ2-7; D remains unclear. Trimming removed 5 bases from V and 5 bases from J, with 10 bases in between. The CDR3 contains 12 residues. Germline CDR1 reads MNHNS; CDR2 reads SASEGT. CDR3 in DNA: TGTGCCAGCAGTCAAAGGTGGGACGAGCAGTACTTC. Translated: CASSQRWDEQYF.

The V call is TRBV5-8, the J call TRBJ2-1; 13 bases agree with TRBD2. The germline V gene encodes CDR1 SGHTS and CDR2 YDEGEE. There are 15 residues in the CDR3. V trimming: 3 bases; J trimming: 12 bases; junction bases outside the gene matches: 9. DNA for the CDR3: TGTGCCAGCAGCTCGGGACTAGCGGGACCTATAGTGCAGTTCTTC. This encodes CASSSGLAGPIVQFF.

This chain uses TRBV27 with TRBJ2-2, with 9 bases aligning to TRBD1. With V trimmed by 6 bases and J by 8 bases, 7 bases remained unmatched. This CDR3 region has 14 residues. CDR1 and CDR2 from the germline V gene are MNHEY and SMNVEV (reference sequence). CDR3 protein: CASRRDRAGGELFF. CDR3 nucleotides: TGTGCCAGCAGAAGGGACAGGGCCGGAGGGGAGCTGTTTTTT.

This chain joins TRBV6-6 and TRBJ2-7, with a possible D match to TRBD1 (5 bases). CDR3 size: 14 residues. Trimming removed 6 bases at V and 0 bases at J, with 12 bases between. Germline loops: CDR1 MNHNY, CDR2 SVGAGI (reference sequence). The CDR3 loop reads CASRQTANSYEQYF. For the CDR3, the DNA is TGTGCCAGCAGACAGACAGCAAACTCCTACGAGCAGTACTTC.

V gene TRBV9 combines with J gene TRBJ2-2; TRBD2 agrees at 8 bases. Germline V gene sequence: CDR1 SGDLS, CDR2 YYNGEE. The CDR3 contains 15 residues. V dropped 0 bases and J dropped 8; count of bases not matched to a gene: 6. CDR3 region: CASSVDIGRVGELFF. CDR3 coding DNA: TGTGCCAGCAGCGTAGACATCGGGAGGGTTGGGGAGCTGTTTTTT.

In its sample, this clone ranks as medium-sized. This chain uses TRBV4-1 with TRBJ2-7, with 7 positions matching TRBD1. Germline CDR1 and CDR2: MGHRA and YSYEKL. The J segment lost 5 bases and the V segment lost 4 bases, leaving 8 bases of the junction unmatched. The CDR3 covers 14 residues. CDR3 sequence: CASSPGQRADEQYF. DNA of the CDR3: TGCGCCAGCAGCCCGGGACAGCGTGCGGACGAGCAGTACTTC.

The chain employs TRBV5-1 and TRBJ2-3, with 11 positions matching TRBD2. Germline V lookup: CDR1 SGHRS, CDR2 YFSETQ. This CDR3 has 17 amino acids. Trimming cost V 4 bases and J 1 base; bases outside gene matches: 8. The CDR3: CASSPGLAGTGTDTQYF. In DNA, the CDR3 is TGCGCCAGCAGCCCCGGACTAGCGGGTACCGGCACAGATACGCAGTATTTT.

The chain carries TRBV4-1 and TRBJ1-2; the D is unclear. Germline CDR1 MGHRA, CDR2 YSYEKL. The CDR3 has 14 residues. V was pared by 0 bases and J by 0 bases, with 5 bases between. CDR3 nucleotides: TGCGCCAGCAGCCAAGACCTCACTAACTATGGCTACACCTTC. Its protein product is CASSQDLTNYGYTF.

This chain links TRBV7-9 with TRBJ2-5; 10 bases agree with TRBD2. The V gene end was trimmed by 7 bases and the J gene end by 7 bases; junction bases not matched to a gene: 15. The CDR3 runs 16 residues. Germline-derived CDR1 and CDR2 are SEHNR and FQNEAQ (reference sequence). DNA for the CDR3: TGTGCCAGCATCTCAGGAGCTAGCGGGGGCTTAGGGACCCAGTACTTC. Translating it yields CASISGASGGLGTQYF.